This T cell receptor beta chain derives from a study of blood T cell repertoires in COVID-19. Study-level information: Specimens from acute and convalescent COVID-19 originated in the United States, Italy and Spain. Sample material is recorded as cDNA or gDNA derived from T cells, B-cell-depleted T cells, or PBMCs.

Per the original methods: For nucleated cells, counts were estimated from reference gene primer amplification. TCRdb's table, derived via immunoSEQ multiplex PCR, lists solely in-frame clones and lacks some. The DNA gave D and trimming, while V, J and clone size come from that table. The sample has over 200,000 clones, roughly 84% seen once; the top ten hold around 18%. V shed 2 bases and J shed 4 bases, with 15 bases lying between them. Germline CDR1 reads LNHDA; CDR2 reads SQIVND (reference sequence). The CDR3 is 15 amino acids. The TCR was taken from a woman of 80 years or more with active or convalescent COVID-19. The sample consisted of peripheral blood. The chain uses TRBV19 and TRBJ2-7, with D possibly matching TRBD2 (5 bases). DNA for the CDR3: TGTGCCAGTAGTATAACGACGGGAAGATTTTACGAGCAGTACTTC. It encodes CASSITTGRFYEQYF.